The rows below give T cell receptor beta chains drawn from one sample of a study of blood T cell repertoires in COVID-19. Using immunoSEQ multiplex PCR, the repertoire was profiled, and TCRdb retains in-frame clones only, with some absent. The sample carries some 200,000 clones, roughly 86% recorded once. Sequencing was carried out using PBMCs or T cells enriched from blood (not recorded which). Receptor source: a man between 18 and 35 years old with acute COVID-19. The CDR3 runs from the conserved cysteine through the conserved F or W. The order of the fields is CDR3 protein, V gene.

CDR3 protein: CASSLDYQGPEAFF; V gene: TRBV11-2
CDR3 protein: CASRPTGEPQHF; V gene: TRBV28
CDR3 protein: CASSSLAGQGGDTQYF; V gene: TRBV7-9
CDR3 protein: CAWSSHQGETQYF; V gene: TRBV30
CDR3 protein: CAWTGQGNGYTF; V gene: TRBV30
CDR3 protein: CASSDSVRTSGSNEQYF; V gene: TRBV25-1
CDR3 protein: CAWSGEDRRYGYTF; V gene: TRBV30
CDR3 protein: CASSPGGPLGYEQYF; V gene: TRBV4-1
CDR3 protein: CASSGRGTGVYEQYF; V gene: TRBV2
CDR3 protein: CASSEVRGNTDTQYF; V gene: TRBV6-1
CDR3 protein: CASSLWGLAGEETQYF; V gene: TRBV5-1
CDR3 protein: CASRGYGVRGGNQPQHF; V gene: TRBV28
CDR3 protein: CASGPQGGHGYTF; V gene: TRBV27
CDR3 protein: CASRGLAGAPSSGANVLTF; V gene: TRBV2
CDR3 protein: CASSPSRLGYNEQFF; V gene: TRBV27
CDR3 protein: CASSPNTDTQYF; V gene: TRBV28
CDR3 protein: CASSELQGTTLPGYTF; V gene: TRBV2
CDR3 protein: CASGRETQYF; V gene: TRBV28
CDR3 protein: CASSYGGLAEAFF; V gene: TRBV6-2/TRBV6-3
CDR3 protein: CASSFRGYGYTF; V gene: TRBV28
CDR3 protein: CASTFRTGTYEQYF; V gene: TRBV14
CDR3 protein: CASSKETSGRAVDTQYF; V gene: TRBV21-1
CDR3 protein: CATSRAGEGADEQFF; V gene: TRBV15
CDR3 protein: CANAPSGNEQFF; V gene: TRBV10-3
CDR3 protein: CASSFYAGGGLAGTGELFF; V gene: TRBV27
CDR3 protein: CASSLVEGAVENTEAFF; V gene: TRBV7-9
CDR3 protein: CASSLVGVVSNEQFF; V gene: TRBV7-2
CDR3 protein: CASSLNAGGGTDTQYF; V gene: TRBV2
CDR3 protein: CASSSPGQGSGPNTEAFF; V gene: TRBV11-2
CDR3 protein: CASSPWPGTGGDTGELFF; V gene: TRBV5-1
CDR3 protein: CASSLDLAGEVSHEQFF; V gene: TRBV11-2
CDR3 protein: CASSIIASGGGQPQHF; V gene: TRBV19
CDR3 protein: CASSFIAGGSETQYF; V gene: TRBV27